The 21 T cell receptor beta chains reported below all come from one sample, sequenced in a study. Each CDR3 protein is one row after TCRdb ran MiXCR on the 5' RACE reads. The top ten clones hold roughly 3.3% of a sample with more than 45,000 distinct CDR3 sequences, around 26% of them seen once. Material: tumor-infiltrating memory CD4+ T cells sorted from the breast tumor. Subset of the sample: memory CD4+ T cells, CD4+CD45RO+CD25-. The receptors derive from a female donor with breast cancer.

This clonotype was found a few times. The CDR3 DNA follows: TGCAGTGCTAGAAGCGGGGTCGGCACAGATACGCAGTATTTT. This encodes CSARSGVGTDTQYF. This chain connects TRBV20-1 to TRBJ2-3; 7 positions match TRBD2. There are 14 residues in the CDR3. V was pared by 2 bases and J by 1 base, with 3 bases of the junction left unmatched. Germline V CDR1 and CDR2: DFQATT, SNEGSKA (reference sequence).

This clonotype appeared a few times. The V and J genes are TRBV9 and TRBJ2-6; D unresolved. The germline CDR1 and CDR2 sequences are SGDLS and YYNGEE. The CDR3 contains 18 residues. V was cut by 4 bases and J by 0 bases, with 17 bases left in between. The CDR3 DNA reads as TGTGCCAGCAGCCCAACCCGGGCAGGCTACTCTGGGGCCAACGTCCTGACTTTC. It codes for CASSPTRAGYSGANVLTF.

The V and J genes are TRBV5-1 and TRBJ2-7; no definite D call. Trimming took off 0 bases at V and 1 base at J, with 5 bases between the two ends. Germline CDR1 reads SGHRS; CDR2 reads YFSETQ. This CDR3 contains 13 residues. DNA for the CDR3: TGCGCCAGCAGCTTGGTGGGATCCTACGAGCAGTACTTC. Protein product: CASSLVGSYEQYF.

This clonotype was detected only a few times. The chain couples TRBV29-1 to TRBJ2-5; no definite D call. Trimming left V 5 bases short and J 5 bases short, with 15 bases between. Germline CDR1 and CDR2: SQVTM and ANQGSEA. CDR3 size: 13 residues. The DNA of the CDR3 is TGCAGCGTTACCGACTCGGCGGCGGAGACCCAGTACTTC. Residues: CSVTDSAAETQYF.

This clonotype has just a few counts. The V call is TRBV7-2, the J call TRBJ1-2; D call uncertain. The CDR3 contains 14 residues. Germline V gene sequence: CDR1 SGHTA, CDR2 FQGNSA. Deletions cut 1 base from V and 2 bases from J, with 8 bases between. The CDR3 is CASSLVIANYGYTF. CDR3 DNA: TGTGCCAGCAGCTTAGTGATAGCCAACTATGGCTACACCTTC.

This clonotype was detected once. This rearrangement joins TRBV20-1 to TRBJ1-2, with D possibly TRBD1 on 6 matching bases. V was clipped by 4 bases and J by 0 bases, with 12 bases between them. The V gene's germline CDR1 is DFQATT and CDR2 SNEGSKA (reference sequence). The CDR3 consists of 14 residues. CDR3 DNA: TGCAGTGCTATAGTAGGGGGTTCTAACTATGGCTACACCTTC. This gives the protein CSAIVGGSNYGYTF.

This clonotype was observed a few times. This chain uses TRBV20-1 with TRBJ1-2; TRBD1 is a possible D gene (5 bases). Looked up from germline, CDR1 is DFQATT and CDR2 is SNEGSKA (reference sequence). Trimming cost V 3 bases and J 7 bases, with 15 bases left between them. The CDR3 sequence is 13 residues long. CDR3 sequence reads: CSASQTTGGGYTF. The CDR3 DNA reads TGCAGTGCTAGCCAGACCACAGGCGGTGGCTACACCTTC.

Regarding this clonotype: This may be a read error, as it is one base from a much larger clone. The gene calls are TRBV6-1 and TRBJ1-1; D is possibly TRBD1 (5 bases). The CDR3 is 14 residues long. Germline V gene data show CDR1 as MNHNS and CDR2 as SASEGT. The CDR3 loop reads CASSERGANTVAFF. The CDR3 nucleotides are TGTGCCAGCAGTGAGAGGGGAGCGAACACTGTAGCTTTCTTT.

This clonotype was counted between two and nine times. This chain joins TRBV5-1 and TRBJ2-5, with 8 bases identical to TRBD1. The CDR3 has 15 residues. Germline CDR1 and CDR2: SGHRS and YFSETQ. With 0 bases clipped from V and 5 bases from J, the junction kept 6 bases outside the gene matches. CDR3 protein: CASSLGQGAMETQYF. In DNA form, the CDR3 reads TGCGCCAGCAGCTTGGGGCAGGGGGCAATGGAGACCCAGTACTTC.

This sequence joins TRBV7-9 and TRBJ1-1; a possible D gene is TRBD1 (6 bases). V lost 2 bases to trimming and J lost 7 bases, with 11 bases between them. The CDR3 contains 13 residues. Germline V CDR1 and CDR2: SEHNR, FQNEAQ (reference sequence). The DNA for the CDR3 is TGTGCCAGCAGCTTATTCGGGGGCAATGAAGCTTTCTTT. Its protein product is CASSLFGGNEAFF.

This clonotype was seen a few times. The CDR3 DNA reads TGTGCCAGCAGCCGATACGGACGGATAGAGACCCAGTACTTC. This gives the protein CASSRYGRIETQYF. This chain connects TRBV7-2 to TRBJ2-5, with no clear D. The CDR3 totals 14 residues. CDR1 and CDR2 from the germline V gene are SGHTA and FQGNSA. Trimming pared 5 bases from V and 4 bases from J, leaving 14 bases between.

This chain links TRBV6-1 with TRBJ1-1; D is ambiguous. The CDR3 is 12 amino acids. The ends were cut back, 8 bases at V and 1 base at J, with 8 bases in the middle. Germline V gene lookup returns CDR1 MNHNS and CDR2 SASEGT. The CDR3 nucleotides read TGTGCCAGCGTCTATTCGAACACTGAAGCTTTCTTT. This translates into CASVYSNTEAFF.

This clonotype was picked up many times. The rearrangement links TRBV5-1 to TRBJ1-2, with D unresolved. CDR3 length: 13 amino acids. Germline lookup yields CDR1 SGHRS and CDR2 YFSETQ. Trimming left V 3 bases short and J 4 bases short, with 10 bases between. CDR3 coding DNA: TGCGCCAGCAGCTCCAGTAGGGCCTATGGCTACACCTTC. Its translation is CASSSSRAYGYTF. The full variable domain, with the rest looked up from reference TRBV5-1 and TRBJ1-2, is KAGVTQTPRYLIKTRGQQVTLSCSPISGHRSVSWYQQTPGQGLQFLFEYFSETQRNKGNFPGRFSGRQFSNSRSEMNVSTLELGDSALYLCASSSSRAYGYTFGSGTRLTVV.

This clonotype was found a few times. The V gene is TRBV5-1, the J gene TRBJ2-6; 8 nucleotides agree with TRBD2. This CDR3 has 17 amino acids. The germline CDR1 and CDR2 sequences are SGHRS and YFSETQ. J lost 0 bases, V lost 4 bases, and 6 bases had no gene match. CDR3 DNA sequence: TGCGCCAGCAGCCTTAGCGGGGCAATCTCTGGGGCCAACGTCCTGACTTTC. Protein: CASSLSGAISGANVLTF.

V is TRBV2 and J is TRBJ1-4; 8 bases fit TRBD1. Germline CDR1 reads SNHLY; CDR2 reads FYNNEI. With 5 bases clipped from V and 7 bases from J, the junction kept 9 bases outside the gene matches. This CDR3 region has 15 residues. The CDR3 nucleotides read TGTGCCAGCAGTTTGACAGGGGATACGGGTGAAAAACTGTTTTTT. Translated: CASSLTGDTGEKLFF.

Many counts were recorded for this clonotype. The V gene is TRBV6-5, the J gene TRBJ1-2, with 7 bases lining up with TRBD1. V shed 6 bases, J shed 7 bases, and the junction held 8 bases outside the gene matches. The CDR3 runs to 13 residues. Germline V lookup: CDR1 MNHEY, CDR2 SVGAGI. The CDR3 sequence: CASSEDRVTGYTF. In nucleotides, the CDR3 is TGTGCCAGCAGCGAAGACAGGGTAACTGGCTACACCTTC.

The V call is TRBV6-5, the J call TRBJ2-7; D perhaps matches TRBD1 (6 bases). The length of the CDR3 is 14 residues. V gave up 6 bases and J gave up 0 bases, with 12 bases separating them. Germline CDR1 MNHEY, CDR2 SVGAGI. CDR3 in amino acids: CASSDSRGSYEQYF. The CDR3 DNA is TGTGCCAGCAGCGATTCCAGGGGCTCCTACGAGCAGTACTTC.

This clonotype has more than one count but fewer than ten. This sequence joins TRBV7-2 and TRBJ1-1; 7 nucleotides match TRBD1. The length of the CDR3 is 15 residues. The junction had 8 bases not matched to a gene; V was cut back by 5 bases and J by 2 bases. From germline, CDR1 is SGHTA and CDR2 FQGNSA. CDR3 sequence (DNA): TGTGCCAGCAGCACGACCCCAGGGGGTAACACTGAAGCTTTCTTT. Its translation: CASSTTPGGNTEAFF.

In this sample, this clonotype turned up a few times. The chain is built from TRBV5-1 and TRBJ2-5; D uncertain. V was shortened by 2 bases and J by 5 bases, with 10 bases between the two germline ends. The CDR3 covers 13 residues. Looked up from germline, CDR1 is SGHRS and CDR2 is YFSETQ. CDR3 in DNA: TGCGCCAGCAGCTTATTGAGCTGGGAGACCCAGTACTTC. Its protein is CASSLLSWETQYF.

The sample holds one count of this clonotype. The J gene is TRBJ2-1, the V gene TRBV11-2; 9 bases line up with TRBD2. The junction had 15 bases not matched to a gene; V was cut back by 3 bases and J by 15 bases. CDR3 length equals 15 residues. The germline V gene encodes CDR1 SGHAT and CDR2 FQNNGV. Written as DNA, the CDR3 is TGTGCCAGCAGCTTGAGGGTGGAAGCGGGAGGTTTTCTGTTCTTC. Its translation: CASSLRVEAGGFLFF.

This clonotype was recorded a few times. V gene TRBV6-5 combines with J gene TRBJ2-1; 7 bases fit TRBD1. The germline V gene encodes CDR1 MNHEY and CDR2 SVGAGI. This CDR3 is built from 13 residues. V trimming: 4 bases; J trimming: 9 bases; junction bases outside the gene matches: 6. The CDR3 sequence: CASSSTGNSEQFF. Written as DNA, the CDR3 is TGTGCCAGCAGTTCGACAGGGAACAGTGAGCAGTTCTTC.